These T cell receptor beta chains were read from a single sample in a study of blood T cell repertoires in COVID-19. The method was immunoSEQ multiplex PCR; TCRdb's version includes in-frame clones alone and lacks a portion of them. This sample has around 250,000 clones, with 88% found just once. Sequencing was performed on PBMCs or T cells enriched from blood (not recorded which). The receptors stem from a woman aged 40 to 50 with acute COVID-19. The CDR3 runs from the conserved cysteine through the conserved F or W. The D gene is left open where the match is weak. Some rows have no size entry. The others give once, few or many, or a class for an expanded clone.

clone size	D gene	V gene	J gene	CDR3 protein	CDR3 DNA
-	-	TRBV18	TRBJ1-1	CASSNREGATEAFF	TGTGCCAGCTCAAATAGGGAGGGAGCCACTGAAGCTTTCTTT
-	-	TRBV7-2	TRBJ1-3	CASSLASWSFTNTIYF	TGTGCCAGCAGCTTAGCGAGCTGGTCTTTTACGAACACCATATATTTT
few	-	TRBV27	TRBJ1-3	CASSLSFGGFGGNTIYF	TGTGCCAGCAGTTTATCGTTCGGGGGATTCGGGGGAAACACCATATATTTT
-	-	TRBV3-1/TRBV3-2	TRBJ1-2	CASSLGRENYGYTF	TGTGCCAGCAGCCTGGGACGGGAGAACTATGGCTACACCTTC
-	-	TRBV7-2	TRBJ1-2	CASSLRQGGGYTF	TGTGCCAGCAGCTTACGGCAGGGTGGTGGCTACACCTTC
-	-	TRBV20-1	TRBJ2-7	CSAGVHEQYF	TGCAGTGCAGGAGTCCACGAGCAGTACTTC
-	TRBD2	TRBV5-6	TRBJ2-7	CASSGGLAYEQYF	TGTGCCAGCAGCGGGGGACTAGCCTACGAGCAGTACTTC
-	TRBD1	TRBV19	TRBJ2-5	CASSRGQGMGETQYF	TGTGCCAGTAGCCGGGGACAGGGGATGGGAGAGACCCAGTACTTC
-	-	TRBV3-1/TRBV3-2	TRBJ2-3	CASRGAYTDTQYF	TGTGCCAGCCGGGGAGCCTACACAGATACGCAGTATTTT
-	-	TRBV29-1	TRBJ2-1	CSVLAEYLPYNEQFF	TGCAGCGTGTTAGCGGAATACCTACCATACAATGAGCAGTTCTTC
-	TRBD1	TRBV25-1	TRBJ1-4	CASSSFDRGREKLFF	TGTGCCAGCAGTTCCTTCGACAGGGGCCGTGAAAAACTGTTTTTT
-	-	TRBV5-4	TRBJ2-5	CASSTGQKQETQYF	TGTGCCAGCAGCACCGGACAGAAACAAGAGACCCAGTACTTC
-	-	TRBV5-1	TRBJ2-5	CASSREAFQETQYF	TGCGCCAGCAGCCGAGAAGCGTTCCAAGAGACCCAGTACTTC
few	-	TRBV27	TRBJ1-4	CASSWGGHLEKLFF	TGTGCCAGCAGTTGGGGGGGGCATTTAGAAAAACTGTTTTTT
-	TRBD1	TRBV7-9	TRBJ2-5	CASSHNRGETQYF	TGTGCCAGCAGTCACAACAGGGGAGAGACCCAGTACTTC
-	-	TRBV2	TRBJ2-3	CASSLNRDTQYF	TGTGCCAGCAGTTTAAACAGGGATACGCAGTATTTT
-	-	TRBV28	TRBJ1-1	CASSPLGGTEAFF	TGTGCCAGCAGTCCCCTCGGGGGCACTGAAGCTTTCTTT
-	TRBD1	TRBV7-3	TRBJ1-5	CASSLDVGDRESSQPQHF	TGTGCCAGCAGCTTAGACGTGGGGGACAGGGAGAGTTCTCAGCCCCAGCATTTT
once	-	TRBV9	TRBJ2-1	CASSVGLAEGLQGQFF	TGTGCCAGCAGCGTAGGGCTAGCGGAGGGTTTACAGGGGCAGTTCTTC
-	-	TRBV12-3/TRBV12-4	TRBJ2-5	CASTSVQETQYF	TGTGCCAGCACCAGCGTACAAGAGACCCAGTACTTC
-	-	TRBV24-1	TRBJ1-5	CATSESGIGPQHF	TGTGCCACCAGTGAGTCAGGGATCGGGCCCCAGCATTTT
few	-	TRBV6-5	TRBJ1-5	CASMSGDSNQPQHF	TGTGCCAGCATGTCAGGGGATAGCAATCAGCCCCAGCATTTT
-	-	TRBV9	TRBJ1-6	CASSEGVQGARLGSPLHF	TGTGCCAGCAGCGAGGGAGTACAGGGTGCGCGGCTTGGGTCACCCCTCCACTTT
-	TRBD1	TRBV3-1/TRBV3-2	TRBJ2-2	CASRKGGADTGELFF	TGTGCCAGCAGAAAAGGGGGCGCGGACACCGGGGAGCTGTTTTTT
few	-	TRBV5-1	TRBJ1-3	CASSQGQNSGNTIYF	TGCGCCAGCAGCCAAGGACAGAACTCTGGAAACACCATATATTTT
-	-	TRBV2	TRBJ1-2	CASSPEGENYGYTF	TGTGCCAGCAGCCCAGAGGGGGAAAACTATGGCTACACCTTC
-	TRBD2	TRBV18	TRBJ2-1	CASSPFPPSGSSYNEQFF	TGTGCCAGCTCACCATTTCCCCCTAGCGGGAGTTCTTACAATGAGCAGTTCTTC